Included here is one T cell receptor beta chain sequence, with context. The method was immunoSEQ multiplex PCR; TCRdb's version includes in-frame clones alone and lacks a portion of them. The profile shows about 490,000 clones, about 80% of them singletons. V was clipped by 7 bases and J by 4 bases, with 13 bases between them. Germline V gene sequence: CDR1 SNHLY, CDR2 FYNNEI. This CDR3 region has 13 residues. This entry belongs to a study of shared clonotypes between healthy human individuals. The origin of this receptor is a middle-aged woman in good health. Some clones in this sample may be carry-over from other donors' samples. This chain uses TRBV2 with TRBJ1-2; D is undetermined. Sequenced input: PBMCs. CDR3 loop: CASTSTHSYGYTF. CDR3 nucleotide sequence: TGTGCCAGCACCAGTACCCACTCCTATGGCTACACCTTC.